These T cell receptor beta chains were read from a single sample in a study of blood T cell repertoires in COVID-19. Profiled with immunoSEQ multiplex PCR; TCRdb holds only in-frame clones, not every one. The data show 140,000 or so clones, with 80% to 90% seen just once and over 9.5% held by the top ten. The sequencing input was peripheral blood. Receptor source: a man aged 55 to 70 with active or convalescent COVID-19. CDR3s include the opening cysteine and the closing phenylalanine or tryptophan. D genes are given only for firm matches. Size tells how often a clone was seen (once, few, many) or the class of an expanded clone, and some rows leave it out.

d_call	clone_size	v_call	j_call	cdr3_nt	cdr3_aa
TRBD1	-	TRBV5-8	TRBJ1-1	TGTGCCAGCAGCCCGGGACAGGTCATGAACACTGAAGCTTTCTTT	CASSPGQVMNTEAFF
TRBD1	-	TRBV7-9	TRBJ1-3	TGTGCCAGCAGGCCGGGGGCGGACAGGGCTGGAAACACCATATATTTT	CASRPGADRAGNTIYF
-	-	TRBV6-2/TRBV6-3	TRBJ1-5	TGTGCCAGCAGTTACTTAATTAAGGGGGGGCCTAGCAATCAGCCCCAGCATTTT	CASSYLIKGGPSNQPQHF
-	-	TRBV18	TRBJ1-3	TGTGCCAGCTCACCATCGGTACAGGCCCTGAGCTCTGGAAACACCATATATTTT	CASSPSVQALSSGNTIYF
TRBD1	once	TRBV9	TRBJ2-2	TGTGCCAGCAGCGTAGCCCGGGACAGGGGGGTGGACACCGGGGAGCTGTTTTTT	CASSVARDRGVDTGELFF
TRBD1	-	TRBV29-1	TRBJ1-1	TGCAGCGCCGGACAGGCGCGCACTGAAGCTTTCTTT	CSAGQARTEAFF
TRBD2	once	TRBV7-2	TRBJ2-7	TGTGCCAGCAGCTTAGCGTGGAGCCTAGCGGGAGTCGAGCAGTACTTC	CASSLAWSLAGVEQYF
-	few	TRBV28	TRBJ2-7	TGTGCCAGCAGTTCACGGGGGAGGTCCGAGCAGTACTTC	CASSSRGRSEQYF
TRBD2	-	TRBV24-1	TRBJ2-5	TGTGCCACCAGTGATACCGGGAGGGCCCAAGAGACCCAGTACTTC	CATSDTGRAQETQYF
-	-	TRBV23-1	TRBJ1-2	TGCGCCAGCAGTCAATCGATGCGGGGCACCGCTAACTATGGCTACACCTTC	CASSQSMRGTANYGYTF
-	-	TRBV15	TRBJ1-2	TGTGCCACCAGCAAGGAGATCTATGGCTACACCTTC	CATSKEIYGYTF
-	-	TRBV7-6	TRBJ2-7	TGTGCCAGCAGCCGACGGCCCGGGAATGTGGAGCAGTACTTC	CASSRRPGNVEQYF
TRBD2	-	TRBV28	TRBJ2-1	TGTGCCAGCAGTTTGTCTCCTAGCGGGAGGGCCGGTGAGCAGTTCTTC	CASSLSPSGRAGEQFF
TRBD2	-	TRBV7-3	TRBJ2-1	TGTGCCAGCAGCCTTAGCGGGTACTCCTACAATGAGCAGTTCTTC	CASSLSGYSYNEQFF
TRBD2	-	TRBV5-4	TRBJ2-7	TGTGCCAGCAGCCCCAGGACTAGCGGGAAAAGCGAGCAGTACTTC	CASSPRTSGKSEQYF
TRBD1	-	TRBV5-4	TRBJ1-2	TGTGCCAGCAGCTACGATAGGGACAGCGTCTATGGCTACACCTTC	CASSYDRDSVYGYTF
TRBD1	-	TRBV3-1/TRBV3-2	TRBJ2-7	TGTGCCAGCAGCCGTCGGGACAGGGCCTACGAGCAGTACTTC	CASSRRDRAYEQYF
-	-	TRBV18	TRBJ1-1	TGTGCCAGCTTTTCGCCCACAGGGACGAACACTGAAGCTTTCTTT	CASFSPTGTNTEAFF
TRBD2	-	TRBV7-3	TRBJ2-1	TGTGCCAGCAGCCTGGGGACTACGAATGAGCAGTTCTTC	CASSLGTTNEQFF
TRBD1	-	TRBV19	TRBJ1-3	TGTGCCAGTAGGCGGACAGGGGTCTACTCTGGAAACACCATATATTTT	CASRRTGVYSGNTIYF
TRBD1	-	TRBV6-5	TRBJ2-7	TGTGCCAGCAGTCGTTTGGACAGGGCGACCTACGAGCAGTACTTC	CASSRLDRATYEQYF
-	-	TRBV6-6	TRBJ2-7	TGTGCCAGCAGTTACGCCGGTGAGGGTTCCTACGAGCAGTACTTC	CASSYAGEGSYEQYF
-	-	TRBV27	TRBJ2-7	TGTGCCAGCAGTTTATTTGGGGCTCCCAGGAACGAGCAGTACTTC	CASSLFGAPRNEQYF
TRBD2	-	TRBV3-1/TRBV3-2	TRBJ2-3	TGTGCCAGCAGCCTAGCGGGAGGGAGCACAGATACGCAGTATTTT	CASSLAGGSTDTQYF